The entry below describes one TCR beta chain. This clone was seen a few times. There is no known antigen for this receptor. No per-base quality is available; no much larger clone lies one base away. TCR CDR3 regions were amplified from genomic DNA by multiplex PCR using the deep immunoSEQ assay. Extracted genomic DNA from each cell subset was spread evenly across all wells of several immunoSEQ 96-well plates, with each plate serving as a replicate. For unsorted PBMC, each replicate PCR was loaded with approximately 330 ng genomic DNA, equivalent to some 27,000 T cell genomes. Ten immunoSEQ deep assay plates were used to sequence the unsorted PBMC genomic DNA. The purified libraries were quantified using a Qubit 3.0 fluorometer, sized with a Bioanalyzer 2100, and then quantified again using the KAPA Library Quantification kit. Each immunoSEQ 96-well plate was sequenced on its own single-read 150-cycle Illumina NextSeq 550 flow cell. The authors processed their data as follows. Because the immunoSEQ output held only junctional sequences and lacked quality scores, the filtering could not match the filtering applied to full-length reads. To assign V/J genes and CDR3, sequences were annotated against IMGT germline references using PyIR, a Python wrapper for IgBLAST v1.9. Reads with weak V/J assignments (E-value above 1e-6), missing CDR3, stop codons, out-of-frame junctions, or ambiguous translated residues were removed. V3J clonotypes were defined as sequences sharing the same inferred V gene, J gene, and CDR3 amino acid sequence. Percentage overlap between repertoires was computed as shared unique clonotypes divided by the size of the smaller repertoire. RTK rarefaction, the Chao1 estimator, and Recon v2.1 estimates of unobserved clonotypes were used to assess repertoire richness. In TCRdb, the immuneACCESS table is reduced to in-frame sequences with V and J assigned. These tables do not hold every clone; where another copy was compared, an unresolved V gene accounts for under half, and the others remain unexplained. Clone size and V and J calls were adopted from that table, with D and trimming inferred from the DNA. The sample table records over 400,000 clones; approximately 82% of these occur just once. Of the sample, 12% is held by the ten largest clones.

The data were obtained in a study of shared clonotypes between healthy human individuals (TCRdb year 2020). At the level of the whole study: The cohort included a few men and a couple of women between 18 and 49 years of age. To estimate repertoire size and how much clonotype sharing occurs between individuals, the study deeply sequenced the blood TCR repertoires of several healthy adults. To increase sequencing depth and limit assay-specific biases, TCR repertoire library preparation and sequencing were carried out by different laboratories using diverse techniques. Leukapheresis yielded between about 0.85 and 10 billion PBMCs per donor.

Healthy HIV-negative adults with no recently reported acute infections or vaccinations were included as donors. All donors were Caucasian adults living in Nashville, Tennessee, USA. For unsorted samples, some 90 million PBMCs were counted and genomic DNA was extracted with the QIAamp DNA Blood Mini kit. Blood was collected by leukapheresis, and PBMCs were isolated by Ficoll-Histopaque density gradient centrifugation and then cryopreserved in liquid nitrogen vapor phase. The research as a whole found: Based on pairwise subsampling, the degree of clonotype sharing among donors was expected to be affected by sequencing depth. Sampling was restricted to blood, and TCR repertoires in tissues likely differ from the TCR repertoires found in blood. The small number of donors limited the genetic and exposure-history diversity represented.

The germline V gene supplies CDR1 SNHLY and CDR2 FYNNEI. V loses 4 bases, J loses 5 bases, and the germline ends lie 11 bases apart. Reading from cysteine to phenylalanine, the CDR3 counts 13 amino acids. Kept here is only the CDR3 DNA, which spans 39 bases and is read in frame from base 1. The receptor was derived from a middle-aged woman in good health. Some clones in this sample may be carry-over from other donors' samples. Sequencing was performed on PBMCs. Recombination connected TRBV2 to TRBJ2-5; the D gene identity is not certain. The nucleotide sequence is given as TGTGCCAGCAGTGGCGGCTGGGTGGAGACCCAGTACTTC. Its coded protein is CASSGGWVETQYF.